The 3 T cell receptor beta chains below were found in one sample sequenced in a study of control samples from healthy donors and cancer patients. The assay was immunoSEQ multiplex PCR, and TCRdb's table has in-frame clones only and misses some. The sample comprises roughly 130,000 clones, approximately 92% of which are singletons, and 2.5% rests with the top ten. Input material: blood. Receptors were obtained from a man between 18 and 29 years old in good health.

Only a few counts were recorded for this clone. The rearrangement joins TRBV9 to TRBJ2-1; unclear D gene. From germline, CDR1 is SGDLS and CDR2 YYNGEE. The V gene lost 3 bases and the J gene lost 4 bases, with 8 bases spanning the gap. CDR3 length equals 13 residues. The CDR3 region is CASSADLYNEQFF. In DNA, the CDR3 is TGTGCCAGCAGCGCCGACTTGTACAATGAGCAGTTCTTC.

The chain has TRBV4-3 and TRBJ1-2, with a possible D match to TRBD1 (6 bases). Germline-derived CDR1 and CDR2 are LGHNA and YSLEER. This CDR3 has 15 residues. V was cut by 4 bases and J by 9 bases, with 21 bases left in between. The CDR3 DNA sequence: TGCGCCAGCAGCCTCAACTCCTCACCTGGGGGCAGCTACACCTTC. Its translation: CASSLNSSPGGSYTF.

This chain links TRBV5-1 with TRBJ2-2; a possible D gene is TRBD1 (7 bases). This CDR3 has 16 residues. The V end lost 0 bases, the J end lost 4 bases, and 13 bases lay between the germline ends. Germline V gene sequence: CDR1 SGHRS, CDR2 YFSETQ. CDR3 sequence reads: CASSLGQGEATGELFF. The DNA for the CDR3 is TGCGCCAGCAGCTTGGGCCAGGGGGAGGCCACCGGGGAGCTGTTTTTT.